These 30 T cell receptor beta chains came from one sample sequenced in a study of OX40 agonist ivuxolimab in advanced cancers. The method was immunoSEQ multiplex PCR; TCRdb's version includes in-frame clones alone and lacks a portion of them. The sample shows some 85,000 clones, about 89% of them seen only once. The sample was CD4+ or CD8+ T cells sorted from blood, taken in a trial of the OX40 agonist ivuxolimab. The receptors come from an adult with an advanced solid tumor such as melanoma, head and neck, liver or kidney cancer.

CDR3 residues: CASSESRLGQAKETQYF. The CDR3, as DNA: TGTGCCAGCAGTGAAAGTAGGTTGGGACAGGCGAAAGAGACCCAGTACTTC. V is TRBV2 and J is TRBJ2-5, with 8 bases matching TRBD1. The CDR3 contains 17 residues. Unmatched junction bases numbered 11, after V lost 2 bases and J lost 3 bases. The germline V gene encodes CDR1 SNHLY and CDR2 FYNNEI.

V usage is TRBV7-9 and J usage is TRBJ2-7, with 8 bases that match TRBD1. The length of the CDR3 is 15 residues. In germline, CDR1 is SEHNR, CDR2 FQNEAQ (reference sequence). J was trimmed by 1 base and V by 5 bases; bases with no gene match: 7. Here the CDR3 reads CASSQGQASSYEQYF. Here the CDR3 DNA reads TGTGCCAGCAGCCAGGGACAGGCAAGTTCCTACGAGCAGTACTTC.

V gene TRBV7-2 combines with J gene TRBJ2-1; 13 positions agree with TRBD2. The germline V gene encodes CDR1 SGHTA and CDR2 FQGNSA. The V segment lost 6 bases and the J segment 10 bases; nucleotides outside the gene matches: 6. The CDR3 has 14 residues. The CDR3 loop is CASRPGLAGVEQFF. CDR3 nucleotides: TGTGCCAGCAGACCAGGACTAGCGGGAGTGGAGCAGTTCTTC.

A few counts support this clone. This chain uses TRBV2 with TRBJ2-3, with 8 bases matching TRBD2. Trimming removed 3 bases from V and 5 bases from J; junction bases left unmatched: 7. CDR3 length: 15 residues. Germline lookup yields CDR1 SNHLY and CDR2 FYNNEI. The CDR3 is CASSDIGAGGDTQYF. CDR3 nucleotides: TGTGCCAGCAGTGACATTGGGGCGGGAGGAGATACGCAGTATTTT.

J is TRBJ1-6 and V is TRBV5-1; TRBD1 agrees at 8 bases. The CDR3 is made up of 16 amino acids. Germline V gene sequence: CDR1 SGHRS, CDR2 YFSETQ. Trimming removed 1 base from V and 6 bases from J; junction bases left unmatched: 6. CDR3 region: CASSLQTGDGNSPLHF. The CDR3 coding sequence is TGCGCCAGCAGCTTGCAGACAGGGGATGGTAATTCACCCCTCCACTTT.

The V gene is TRBV7-9, the J gene TRBJ1-2, with 7 nucleotides matching TRBD1. Germline V gives CDR1 SEHNR, CDR2 FQNEAQ (reference sequence). CDR3 size: 14 residues. J gave up 2 bases and V 6 bases, and 6 bases lay outside the gene matches. CDR3 protein: CASSRMGQNYGYTF. As DNA, the CDR3 is TGTGCCAGCAGTCGAATGGGACAGAACTATGGCTACACCTTC.

This clone was counted a few times. The chain combines TRBV10-1 with TRBJ1-5; D unresolved. From germline, CDR1 is WNHNN and CDR2 SYGVQD (reference sequence). The ends were cut back, 6 bases at V and 9 bases at J, with 15 bases in the middle. CDR3 length: 13 residues. CDR3 region: CASSAGPRGPQHF. CDR3 bases: TGCGCCAGCAGCGCTGGACCTCGAGGGCCCCAGCATTTT.

This CDR3 reads CASSKDRGSNEKLFF. The CDR3 DNA reads TGTGCCAGCAGCAAGGACAGGGGTTCGAATGAAAAACTGTTTTTT. The chain links TRBV11-2 to TRBJ1-4; 9 positions match TRBD1. The CDR3 extends over 15 amino acids. After removal of 5 bases from V and 5 bases from J, the junction contained 6 bases not matched to a gene. Germline CDR1 reads SGHAT; CDR2 reads FQNNGV.

V and J are TRBV29-1 and TRBJ2-1, with 10 bases that match TRBD2. The CDR3 runs 15 residues. With 8 bases clipped from V and 4 bases from J, the junction kept 11 bases outside the gene matches. The germline gives CDR1 SQVTM, CDR2 ANQGSEA. CDR3 bases: TGCAGCCTGACGCCGGGACTAGCGAGTTACAATGAGCAGTTCTTC. Protein: CSLTPGLASYNEQFF.

The chain recombines TRBV5-1 with TRBJ2-7, with TRBD2 matching 8 bases. The V and J ends lost 8 bases and 1 base, in that order; junction bases with no gene match: 5. In germline, CDR1 is SGHRS, CDR2 YFSETQ. The CDR3 runs to 13 residues. The CDR3 is CASRSGGSYEQYF. The DNA for the CDR3 is TGCGCCAGTCGGTCGGGAGGGTCCTACGAGCAGTACTTC.

The chain recombines TRBV7-2 with TRBJ2-5, with 10 bases aligning to TRBD2. This CDR3 is built from 17 residues. V trimming: 3 bases; J trimming: 5 bases; junction bases outside the gene matches: 12. Germline V gene lookup returns CDR1 SGHTA and CDR2 FQGNSA. The CDR3 sequence: CASSFQSSGSSGETQYF. The CDR3 coding sequence is TGTGCCAGCAGCTTCCAGTCTAGCGGGAGTTCTGGGGAGACCCAGTACTTC.

The CDR3 sequence is CATSRGGIGANEKLFF. For the CDR3, the DNA is TGTGCCACCAGCAGGGGGGGGATTGGTGCTAATGAAAAACTGTTTTTT. The chain is built from TRBV15 and TRBJ1-4; a weak D match, TRBD1 (5 bases). The V end was cut by 3 bases, the J end by 3 bases, with 14 bases between. Germline V gene data show CDR1 as LNHNV and CDR2 as YYDKDF (reference sequence). The CDR3 runs 16 residues. The whole variable domain, filled in from reference TRBV15 and TRBJ1-4, reads DAMVIQNPRYQVTQFGKPVTLSCSQTLNHNVMYWYQQKSSQAPKLLFHYYDKDFNNEADTPDNFQSRRPNTSFCFLDIRSPGLGDTAMYLCATSRGGIGANEKLFFGSGTQLSVL.

The V call is TRBV5-1, the J call TRBJ1-1; TRBD1 might be the D (6 bases). From germline, CDR1 is SGHRS and CDR2 YFSETQ. This CDR3 comprises 15 residues. Trimming shortened V by 2 bases and J by 4 bases, and 15 bases separated the two germline ends. The CDR3 bases are TGCGCCAGCAGCTTTCAGATGAGGGGGTCCACTGAAGCTTTCTTT. It yields the protein CASSFQMRGSTEAFF.

CDR3 amino acids: CASSRQGSTGELFF. In nucleotides, the CDR3 is TGTGCCAGCAGTCGACAGGGGTCCACCGGGGAGCTGTTTTTT. The chain is built from TRBV7-9 and TRBJ2-2, with 8 bases lining up with TRBD1. V shed 6 bases, J shed 4 bases, and the junction held 4 bases outside the gene matches. Germline loops: CDR1 SEHNR, CDR2 FQNEAQ (reference sequence). The CDR3 sequence is 14 residues long.

The rearrangement links TRBV5-1 to TRBJ2-3, with 9 bases fitting TRBD1. Germline trimming cut 2 bases from V and 2 bases from J; bases unmatched to any gene: 6. The CDR3 loop spans 16 amino acids. Germline CDR1 reads SGHRS; CDR2 reads YFSETQ. CDR3 sequence reads: CASSLKQGADTDTQYF. CDR3 DNA sequence: TGCGCCAGCAGCTTAAAACAGGGGGCCGACACAGATACGCAGTATTTT. Based on the CDR3 plus reference TRBV5-1 and TRBJ2-3, the full variable domain is KAGVTQTPRYLIKTRGQQVTLSCSPISGHRSVSWYQQTPGQGLQFLFEYFSETQRNKGNFPGRFSGRQFSNSRSEMNVSTLELGDSALYLCASSLKQGADTDTQYFGPGTRLTVL.

The chain recombines TRBV28 with TRBJ2-7, with D perhaps TRBD1 (6 bases). The V end was cut by 4 bases, the J end by 5 bases, with 18 bases between. The CDR3 length is 15 residues. Germline V gene data show CDR1 as MDHEN and CDR2 as SYDVKM. CDR3 residues: CASSSAGQPENEQYF. The CDR3 DNA is TGTGCCAGCAGTTCAGCCGGACAGCCCGAAAACGAGCAGTACTTC.

V and J are TRBV5-1 and TRBJ2-1; the match to TRBD2 covers 13 bases. Trimming at V came to 2 bases and at J to 9 bases, leaving 5 bases not matched to a gene. Germline V lookup: CDR1 SGHRS, CDR2 YFSETQ. The CDR3 contains 15 residues. For the CDR3, the DNA is TGCGCCAGCAGCTTACCCGGGACTAGCGGGGTTGAGCAGTTCTTC. Protein sequence: CASSLPGTSGVEQFF.

This clone occurred once. The chain joins TRBV5-1 to TRBJ2-3; 9 positions agree with TRBD2. This CDR3 region has 17 residues. Germline lookup yields CDR1 SGHRS and CDR2 YFSETQ. The J segment lost 3 bases and the V segment lost 3 bases, leaving 11 bases of the junction unmatched. The chain's CDR3 is CASSSGALAGSTDTQYF. DNA for the CDR3: TGCGCCAGCAGCTCGGGGGCCCTAGCGGGATCAACAGATACGCAGTATTTT.

The chain couples TRBV5-6 to TRBJ2-1; 14 nucleotides agree with TRBD2. Trimming cost V 5 bases and J 7 bases; bases outside gene matches: 14. The CDR3 totals 18 residues. Germline V gene lookup returns CDR1 SGHDT and CDR2 YYEEEE. This CDR3 reads CASSYPLTGTSGSNEQFF. CDR3 coding DNA: TGTGCCAGCAGTTACCCTCTAACCGGGACTAGCGGGAGTAATGAGCAGTTCTTC.

The genes are TRBV30 and TRBJ2-7; TRBD2 might be the D (6 bases). Germline V gives CDR1 GTSNPN, CDR2 SVGIG (reference sequence). Trimming shortened V by 5 bases and J by 4 bases, and 21 bases separated the two germline ends. This CDR3 is built from 15 residues. CDR3 in amino acids: CAWRRGGTIKYEQYF. The DNA for the CDR3 is TGTGCCTGGCGCCGTGGGGGGACCATAAAATACGAGCAGTACTTC.

The chain combines TRBV10-2 with TRBJ1-5; 7 nucleotides match TRBD1. The CDR3 consists of 13 residues. Germline V CDR1 and CDR2: WSHSY, SAAADI. V trimming: 3 bases; J trimming: 7 bases; junction bases outside the gene matches: 3. CDR3 nucleotide sequence: TGCGCCAGCAGTGATCAGGGGGGGCAGCCCCAGCATTTT. Its protein is CASSDQGGQPQHF.

The chain's CDR3 is CAWSLEIAGELFF. DNA of the CDR3: TGTGCCTGGAGTCTGGAGATCGCCGGGGAGCTGTTTTTT. V usage is TRBV30 and J usage is TRBJ2-2; D ambiguous. The germline V gene has CDR1 GTSNPN and CDR2 SVGIG (reference sequence). Trimming removed 2 bases from V and 6 bases from J, with 10 bases in between. The CDR3 sequence is 13 residues long.

The chain couples TRBV28 to TRBJ1-1, with D possibly TRBD1 on 5 matching bases. The germline V gene has CDR1 MDHEN and CDR2 SYDVKM. The CDR3 extends over 12 amino acids. V dropped 6 bases and J dropped 6 bases, with 11 bases sitting between them. The CDR3 protein is CASRPPGAEAFF. CDR3 bases: TGTGCCAGCAGGCCCCCGGGGGCTGAAGCTTTCTTT.

The chain uses TRBV11-2 and TRBJ2-5; D tentatively fits TRBD1 or TRBD2 (5 bases each). The length of the CDR3 is 13 residues. Germline V gene lookup returns CDR1 SGHAT and CDR2 FQNNGV. Trimming removed 6 bases from V and 4 bases from J, with 12 bases in between. As DNA, the CDR3 is TGTGCCAGCAGGAGGGTAGGGGTAGAGACCCAGTACTTC. It translates to CASRRVGVETQYF.

V gene TRBV10-3 combines with J gene TRBJ2-7; D is possibly TRBD2 (6 bases). The V gene's germline CDR1 is ENHRY and CDR2 SYGVKD. V lost 6 bases, J lost 6 bases, and 15 bases lay in between. The CDR3 is 13 amino acids. The CDR3: CAISGTPLREQYF. The CDR3 bases are TGTGCCATCAGCGGGACTCCCCTTCGCGAGCAGTACTTC.

The table lists this clone with a count of one. J is TRBJ2-3 and V is TRBV5-6, with 7 nucleotides matching TRBD2. Trimming took 2 bases from V and 3 from J; bases not matched to a gene: 6. The CDR3 runs 15 residues. Germline CDR1 SGHDT, CDR2 YYEEEE. DNA for the CDR3: TGTGCCAGCAGCTTTGTGGCGGGAGTTACAGATACGCAGTATTTT. This encodes CASSFVAGVTDTQYF.

The J gene is TRBJ1-4, the V gene TRBV28; maybe TRBD1 (5 bases). Germline V gene lookup returns CDR1 MDHEN and CDR2 SYDVKM. The CDR3 spans 15 residues. V was cut by 2 bases and J by 8 bases, with 15 bases left in between. CDR3 protein: CASSLGGGQIEKLFF. In DNA, the CDR3 is TGTGCCAGCAGTTTAGGTGGTGGACAAATAGAAAAACTGTTTTTT.

The chain joins TRBV28 to TRBJ2-2; no reliable D call. The V end lost 6 bases, the J end lost 6 bases, and 8 bases lay between the germline ends. CDR3 length: 12 residues. From germline, CDR1 is MDHEN and CDR2 SYDVKM. The CDR3 sequence is CASRSLPGELFF. CDR3 sequence (DNA): TGTGCCAGCAGGAGTTTGCCCGGGGAGCTGTTTTTT.

V usage is TRBV5-4 and J usage is TRBJ2-3; D unclear. Trimming left V 2 bases short and J 6 bases short, with 10 bases between. Germline assignment: CDR1 SGHNT and CDR2 YYREEE (reference sequence). This CDR3 has 13 residues. In DNA form, the CDR3 reads TGTGCCAGCAGCTTCCCCATGGGGGATACGCAGTATTTT. Amino acid sequence: CASSFPMGDTQYF.

The chain recombines TRBV28 with TRBJ2-7; D uncertain. The length of the CDR3 is 14 residues. Trimming shortened V by 1 base and J by 2 bases, and 9 bases separated the two germline ends. Germline V CDR1 and CDR2: MDHEN, SYDVKM. For the CDR3, the DNA is TGTGCCAGCAGTTTATTAAGGTTTGCCTACGAGCAGTACTTC. This codes for CASSLLRFAYEQYF.